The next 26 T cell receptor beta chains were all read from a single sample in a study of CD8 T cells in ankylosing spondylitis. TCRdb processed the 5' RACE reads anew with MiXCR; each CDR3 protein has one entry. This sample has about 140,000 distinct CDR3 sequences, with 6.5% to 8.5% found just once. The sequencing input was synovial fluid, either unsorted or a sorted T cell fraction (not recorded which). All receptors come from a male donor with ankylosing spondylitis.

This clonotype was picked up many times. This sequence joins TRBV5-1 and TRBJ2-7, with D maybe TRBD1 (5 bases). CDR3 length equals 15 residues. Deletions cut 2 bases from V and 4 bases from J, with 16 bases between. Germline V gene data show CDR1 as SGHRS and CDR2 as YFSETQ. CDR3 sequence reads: CASSLQDPRDYEQYF. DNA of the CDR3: TGCGCCAGCAGCTTACAGGATCCTCGAGATTACGAGCAGTACTTC. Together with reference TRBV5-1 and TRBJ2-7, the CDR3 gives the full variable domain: KAGVTQTPRYLIKTRGQQVTLSCSPISGHRSVSWYQQTPGQGLQFLFEYFSETQRNKGNFPGRFSGRQFSNSRSEMNVSTLELGDSALYLCASSLQDPRDYEQYFGPGTRLTVT.

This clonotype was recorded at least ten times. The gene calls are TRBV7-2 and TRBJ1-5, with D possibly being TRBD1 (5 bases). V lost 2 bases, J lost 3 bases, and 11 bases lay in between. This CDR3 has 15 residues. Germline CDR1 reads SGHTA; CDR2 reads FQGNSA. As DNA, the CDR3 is TGTGCCAGCAGCTTACAGGGAAGGGACAATCAGCCCCAGCATTTT. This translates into CASSLQGRDNQPQHF.

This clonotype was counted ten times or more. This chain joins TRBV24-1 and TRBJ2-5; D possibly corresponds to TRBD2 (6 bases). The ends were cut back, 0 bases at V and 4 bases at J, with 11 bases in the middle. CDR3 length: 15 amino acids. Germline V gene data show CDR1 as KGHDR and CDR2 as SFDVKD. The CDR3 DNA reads TGTGCCACCAGTGATTTGCAAGCGGGTACAGAGACCCAGTACTTC. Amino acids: CATSDLQAGTETQYF.

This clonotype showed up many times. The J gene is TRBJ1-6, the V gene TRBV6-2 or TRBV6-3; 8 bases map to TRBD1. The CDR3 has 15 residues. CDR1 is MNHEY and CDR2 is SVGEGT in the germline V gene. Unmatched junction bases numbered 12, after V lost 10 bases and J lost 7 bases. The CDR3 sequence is CATEGDRGVNSPLHF. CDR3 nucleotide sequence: TGTGCCACCGAAGGAGACAGGGGCGTCAATTCACCCCTCCACTTT.

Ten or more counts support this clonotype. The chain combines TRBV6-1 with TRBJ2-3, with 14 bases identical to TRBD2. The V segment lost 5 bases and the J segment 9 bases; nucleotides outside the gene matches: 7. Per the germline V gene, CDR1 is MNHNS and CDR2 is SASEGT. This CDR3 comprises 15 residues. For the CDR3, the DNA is TGTGCCAGCAGTCTCGGGACTAGCGGGAGAGGAACGCAGTATTTT. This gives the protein CASSLGTSGRGTQYF.

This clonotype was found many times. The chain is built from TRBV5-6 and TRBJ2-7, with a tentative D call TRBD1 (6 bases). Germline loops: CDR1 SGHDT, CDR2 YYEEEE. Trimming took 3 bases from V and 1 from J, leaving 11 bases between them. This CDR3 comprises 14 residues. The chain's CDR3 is CASSSRDTSYEQYF. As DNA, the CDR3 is TGTGCCAGCAGCTCCCGGGACACATCCTACGAGCAGTACTTC.

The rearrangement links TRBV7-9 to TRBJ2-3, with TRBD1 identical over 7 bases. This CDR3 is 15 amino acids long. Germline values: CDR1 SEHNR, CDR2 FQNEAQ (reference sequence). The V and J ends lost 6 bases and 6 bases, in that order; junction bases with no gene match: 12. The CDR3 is CASSQGGRARDTQYF. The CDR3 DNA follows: TGTGCCAGCAGTCAAGGGGGCAGGGCGAGGGATACGCAGTATTTT.

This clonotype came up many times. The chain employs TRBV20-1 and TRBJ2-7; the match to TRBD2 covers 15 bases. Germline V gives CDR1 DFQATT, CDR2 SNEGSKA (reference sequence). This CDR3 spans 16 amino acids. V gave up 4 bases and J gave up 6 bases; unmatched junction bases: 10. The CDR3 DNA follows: TGCAGTGCTAAGGGACTAGCGGGGGGTCCCACCGGCGAGCAGTACTTC. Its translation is CSAKGLAGGPTGEQYF.

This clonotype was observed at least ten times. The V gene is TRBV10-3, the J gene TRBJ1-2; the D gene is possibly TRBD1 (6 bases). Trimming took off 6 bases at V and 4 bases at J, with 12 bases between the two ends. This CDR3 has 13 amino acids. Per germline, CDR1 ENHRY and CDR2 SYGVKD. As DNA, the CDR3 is TGTGCCATCAGACCACAGGACAGCTATGGCTACACCTTC. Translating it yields CAIRPQDSYGYTF.

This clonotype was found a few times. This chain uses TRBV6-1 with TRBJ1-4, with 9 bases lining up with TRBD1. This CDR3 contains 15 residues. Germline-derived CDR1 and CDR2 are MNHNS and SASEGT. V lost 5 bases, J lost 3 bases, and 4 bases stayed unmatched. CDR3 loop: CASSQTGGPNEKLFF. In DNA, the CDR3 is TGTGCCAGCAGTCAAACAGGGGGCCCTAATGAAAAACTGTTTTTT.

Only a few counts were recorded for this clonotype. The CDR3 DNA reads TGTGCCAGCAGCTTAGCGGTGGGGGGGAGCTACGAGCAGTACTTC. It codes for CASSLAVGGSYEQYF. This chain uses TRBV7-6 with TRBJ2-7; 7 nucleotides line up with TRBD2. The germline gives CDR1 SGHVS, CDR2 FNYEAQ. Unmatched junction bases numbered 5, after V lost 0 bases and J lost 3 bases. The CDR3 covers 15 residues. The complete variable domain, with remaining parts taken from reference TRBV7-6 and TRBJ2-7, reads GAGVSQSPRYKVTKRGQDVALRCDPISGHVSLYWYRQALGQGPEFLTYFNYEAQQDKSGLPNDRFSAERPEGSISTLTIQRTEQRDSAMYRCASSLAVGGSYEQYFGPGTRLTVT.

The CDR3, as DNA: TGTGCCACCAGTGATTCTCGATCGTCGGGCACTGAAGCTTTCTTT. Residues: CATSDSRSSGTEAFF. The V gene is TRBV24-1, the J gene TRBJ1-1; D gene unclear. Trimming cost V 2 bases and J 4 bases, with 13 bases left between them. Per germline, CDR1 KGHDR and CDR2 SFDVKD. This CDR3 contains 15 residues.

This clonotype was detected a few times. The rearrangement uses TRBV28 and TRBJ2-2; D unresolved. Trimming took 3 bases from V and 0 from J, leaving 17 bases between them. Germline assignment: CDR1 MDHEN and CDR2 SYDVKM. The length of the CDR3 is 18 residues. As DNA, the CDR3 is TGTGCCAGCAGTTTGACTGACTCTAAAATCGCGAACACCGGGGAGCTGTTTTTT. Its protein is CASSLTDSKIANTGELFF.

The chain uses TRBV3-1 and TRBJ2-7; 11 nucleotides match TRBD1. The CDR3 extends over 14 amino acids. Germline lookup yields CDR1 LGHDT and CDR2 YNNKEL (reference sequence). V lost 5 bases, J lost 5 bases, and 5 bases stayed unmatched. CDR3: CASSRTGGSNEQYF. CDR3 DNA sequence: TGTGCCAGCAGCAGGACAGGGGGCAGCAACGAGCAGTACTTC.

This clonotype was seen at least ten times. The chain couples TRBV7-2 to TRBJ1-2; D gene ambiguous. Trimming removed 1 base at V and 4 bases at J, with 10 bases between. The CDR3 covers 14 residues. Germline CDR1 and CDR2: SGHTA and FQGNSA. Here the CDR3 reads CASSLGSGLYGYTF. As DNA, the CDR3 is TGTGCCAGCAGCTTAGGAAGTGGGCTCTATGGCTACACCTTC. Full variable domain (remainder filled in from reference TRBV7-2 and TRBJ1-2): GAGVSQSPSNKVTEKGKDVELRCDPISGHTALYWYRQSLGQGLEFLIYFQGNSAPDKSGLPSDRFSAERTGGSVSTLTIQRTQQEDSAVYLCASSLGSGLYGYTFGSGTRLTVV.

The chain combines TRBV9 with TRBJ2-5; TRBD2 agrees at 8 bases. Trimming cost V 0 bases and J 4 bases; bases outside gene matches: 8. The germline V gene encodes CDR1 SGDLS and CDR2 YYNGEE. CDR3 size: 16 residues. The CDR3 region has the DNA TGTGCCAGCAGCGTAGGACTAGCGTCATTACGAGAGACCCAGTACTTC. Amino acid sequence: CASSVGLASLRETQYF. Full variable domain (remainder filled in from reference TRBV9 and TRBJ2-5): DSGVTQTPKHLITATGQRVTLRCSPRSGDLSVYWYQQSLDQGLQFLIQYYNGEERAKGNILERFSAQQFPDLHSELNLSSLELGDSALYFCASSVGLASLRETQYFGPGTRLLVL.

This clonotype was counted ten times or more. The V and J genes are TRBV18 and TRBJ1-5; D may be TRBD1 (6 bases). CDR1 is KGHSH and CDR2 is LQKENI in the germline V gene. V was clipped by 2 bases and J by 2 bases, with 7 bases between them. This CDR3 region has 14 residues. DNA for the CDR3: TGTGCCAGCTCACCATCAGGGGGCAATCAGCCCCAGCATTTT. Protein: CASSPSGGNQPQHF.

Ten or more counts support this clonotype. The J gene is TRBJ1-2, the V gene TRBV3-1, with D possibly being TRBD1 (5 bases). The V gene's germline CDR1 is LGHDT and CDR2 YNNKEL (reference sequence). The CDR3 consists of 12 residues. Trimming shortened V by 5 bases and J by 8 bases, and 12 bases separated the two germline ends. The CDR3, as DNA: TGTGCCAGCAGCTACGACCGGGGCGGCTACACCTTC. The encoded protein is CASSYDRGGYTF.

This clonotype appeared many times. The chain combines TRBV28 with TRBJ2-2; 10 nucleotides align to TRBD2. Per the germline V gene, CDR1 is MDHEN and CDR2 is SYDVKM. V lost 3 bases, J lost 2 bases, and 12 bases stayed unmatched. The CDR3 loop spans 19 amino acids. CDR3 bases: TGTGCCAGCAGTTTCAGACTAGCGGGCCAGGGAATAAACACCGGGGAGCTGTTTTTT. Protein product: CASSFRLAGQGINTGELFF.

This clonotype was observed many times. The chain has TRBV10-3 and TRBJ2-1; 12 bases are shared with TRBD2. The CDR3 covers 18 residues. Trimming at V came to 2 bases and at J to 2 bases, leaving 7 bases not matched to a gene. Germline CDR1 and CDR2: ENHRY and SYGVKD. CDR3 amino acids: CAISEGASGRAPYNEQFF. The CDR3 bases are TGTGCCATCAGTGAGGGAGCTAGCGGGAGGGCCCCCTACAATGAGCAGTTCTTC.

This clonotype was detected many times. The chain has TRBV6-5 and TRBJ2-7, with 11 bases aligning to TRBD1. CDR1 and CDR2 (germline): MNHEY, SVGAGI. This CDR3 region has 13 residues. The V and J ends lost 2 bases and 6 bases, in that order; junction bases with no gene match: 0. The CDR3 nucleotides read TGTGCCAGCAGTTACGGGACAGGGGGCGAGCAGTACTTC. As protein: CASSYGTGGEQYF.

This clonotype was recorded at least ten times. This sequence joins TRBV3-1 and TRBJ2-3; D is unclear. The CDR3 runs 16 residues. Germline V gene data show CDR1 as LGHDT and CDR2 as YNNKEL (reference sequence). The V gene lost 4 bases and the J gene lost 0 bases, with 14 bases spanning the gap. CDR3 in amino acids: CASSPGPSTSTDTQYF. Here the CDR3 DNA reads TGTGCCAGCAGCCCTGGCCCAAGTACTAGCACAGATACGCAGTATTTT.

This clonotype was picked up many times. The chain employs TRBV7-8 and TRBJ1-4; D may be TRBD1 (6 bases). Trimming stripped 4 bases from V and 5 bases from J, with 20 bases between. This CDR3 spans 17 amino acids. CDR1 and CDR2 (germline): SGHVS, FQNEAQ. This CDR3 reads CASSSPWGPRANEKLFF. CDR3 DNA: TGTGCCAGCAGCTCACCATGGGGGCCCCGGGCAAATGAAAAACTGTTTTTT.

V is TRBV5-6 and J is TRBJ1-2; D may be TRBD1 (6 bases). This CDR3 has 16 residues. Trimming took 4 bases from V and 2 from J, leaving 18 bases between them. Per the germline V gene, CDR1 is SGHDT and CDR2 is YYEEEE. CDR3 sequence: CASSSPGGPNNYGYTF. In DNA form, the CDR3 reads TGTGCCAGCAGCAGCCCTGGGGGCCCTAACAACTATGGCTACACCTTC.

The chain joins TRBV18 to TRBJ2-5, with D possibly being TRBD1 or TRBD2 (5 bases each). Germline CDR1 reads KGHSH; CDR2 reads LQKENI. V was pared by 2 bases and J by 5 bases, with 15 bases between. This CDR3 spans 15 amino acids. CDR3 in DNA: TGTGCCAGCTCACCAATTGGGGGAGCTCTGGAGACCCAGTACTTC. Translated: CASSPIGGALETQYF.

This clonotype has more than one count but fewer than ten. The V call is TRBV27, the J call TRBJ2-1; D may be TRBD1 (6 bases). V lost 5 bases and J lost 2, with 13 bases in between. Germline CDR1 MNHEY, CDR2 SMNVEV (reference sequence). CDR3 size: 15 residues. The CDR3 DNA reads TGTGCCAGCAGTACCGGGACAATGACCTACAATGAGCAGTTCTTC. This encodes CASSTGTMTYNEQFF.